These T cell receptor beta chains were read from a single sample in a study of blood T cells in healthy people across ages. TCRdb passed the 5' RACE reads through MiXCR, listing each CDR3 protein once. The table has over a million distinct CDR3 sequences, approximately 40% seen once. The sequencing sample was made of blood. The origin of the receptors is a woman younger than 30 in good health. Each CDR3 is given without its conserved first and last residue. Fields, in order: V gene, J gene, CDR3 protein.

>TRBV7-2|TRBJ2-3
ASSLVLAGPSDTQY
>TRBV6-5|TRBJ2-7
ASIPRGQTGEQY
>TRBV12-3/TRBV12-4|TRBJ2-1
ASSLMASSYNEQF
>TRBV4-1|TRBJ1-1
ASSPKWGTEAF
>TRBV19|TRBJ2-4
ASREESIQY
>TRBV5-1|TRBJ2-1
ASSPRFVNEQF
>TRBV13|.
ASSAQGLADEQY
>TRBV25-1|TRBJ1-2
ASSTGLTYGYT
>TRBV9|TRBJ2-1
ASSGKRPSIVDEQF
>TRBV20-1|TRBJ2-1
SARAEGGGIYNEQF
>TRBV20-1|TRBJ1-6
SARKTGGGQKTNSPLH
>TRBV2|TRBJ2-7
ASSEELAILLTSSYEQY
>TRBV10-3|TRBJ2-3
ATHVSPSTDTQY
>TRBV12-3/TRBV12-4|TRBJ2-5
ASGPTGGSPQETQY
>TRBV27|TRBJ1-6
ASSRRTGGFNSPLH
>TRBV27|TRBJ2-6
ASSFRGAPLKTGANVLT
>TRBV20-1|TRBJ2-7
SAGRDTSSEQY
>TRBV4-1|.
ASRETWGGETQY
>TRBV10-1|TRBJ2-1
ASSNSQGAGSYNEQF
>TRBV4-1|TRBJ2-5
ASSQADRGSETQY
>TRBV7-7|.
ASSLGGAAEQY
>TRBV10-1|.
ASPKRNIQY
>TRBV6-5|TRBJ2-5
ASSQFSGGASVEQY
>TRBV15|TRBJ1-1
ATSRERSPAGSF
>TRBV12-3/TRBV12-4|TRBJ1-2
ASSSSRNYGYT
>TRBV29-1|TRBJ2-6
SVEERLFPFSGANVLT
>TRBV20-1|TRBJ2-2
SARARLASTGELF
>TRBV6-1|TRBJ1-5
ASTERQGSNQPQH
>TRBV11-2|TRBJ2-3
ASSGAAGGSDTQY
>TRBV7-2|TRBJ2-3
ASSPIRGPYTQY
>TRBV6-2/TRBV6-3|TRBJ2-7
ASSYSTSVYEQY
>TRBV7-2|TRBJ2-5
ASSLVPRQQETQY
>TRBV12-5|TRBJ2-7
ASGLGQGPYEQY
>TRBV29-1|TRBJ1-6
SVMTDNSPLH
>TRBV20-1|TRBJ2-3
SPGTSGALY
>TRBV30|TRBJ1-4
AWTTQGAGEKLF
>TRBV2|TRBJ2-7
ASSEFGAAEQY
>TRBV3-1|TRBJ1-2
ASSQERARGDYGYT
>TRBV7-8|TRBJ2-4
ASSFPGQGPGKEQY
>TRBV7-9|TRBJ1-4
ASSPGEAATNEKLF
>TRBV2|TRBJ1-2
ASKDGPYT
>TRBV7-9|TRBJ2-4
ASSVVPLNIQY
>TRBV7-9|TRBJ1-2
ASSREGRPANGYT
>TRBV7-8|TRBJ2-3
ASSSQASTDTQY